This T cell receptor beta chain is drawn from a study of cytomegalovirus exposure and HLA in healthy donors. About the research overall: A prior analysis found 90 million to 120 million unique TCR beta sequences from 150 million to 200 million T cells. Study outcomes and limitations: Later on, an analysis showed TCR association rates differing by HLA locus, with DRB1 the most and HLA-C the fewest.

This PCR relied on a set of 60 Vbeta primers and 13 Jbeta primers. Authors' analysis steps: As a later analysis found, there were 60 million to 90 million unique TCR beta chains, of which roughly 11 million were shared. The repertoire was sequenced with immunoSEQ multiplex PCR; TCRdb's copy has only in-frame clones and lacks some. V and J calls and clone size are as listed in that table; D and trimming were resolved from the DNA. Of roughly 120,000 clones listed, over 60% are singletons. With 5 bases clipped from V and 13 bases from J, the junction kept 10 bases outside the gene matches. The CDR3 spans 12 residues. Germline CDR1 and CDR2: SEHNR and FQNEAQ (reference sequence). As concerns this clone: The antigen is not known.

The source material was PBMCs. The clonotype originates from a young man in good health and CMV-seronegative. This chain joins TRBV7-9 and TRBJ1-2, with 7 bases identical to TRBD1. The CDR3 nucleotides read TGTGCCAGCAGCAACTCCGGGACAGTCCTCACCTTC. This sequence encodes CASSNSGTVLTF.